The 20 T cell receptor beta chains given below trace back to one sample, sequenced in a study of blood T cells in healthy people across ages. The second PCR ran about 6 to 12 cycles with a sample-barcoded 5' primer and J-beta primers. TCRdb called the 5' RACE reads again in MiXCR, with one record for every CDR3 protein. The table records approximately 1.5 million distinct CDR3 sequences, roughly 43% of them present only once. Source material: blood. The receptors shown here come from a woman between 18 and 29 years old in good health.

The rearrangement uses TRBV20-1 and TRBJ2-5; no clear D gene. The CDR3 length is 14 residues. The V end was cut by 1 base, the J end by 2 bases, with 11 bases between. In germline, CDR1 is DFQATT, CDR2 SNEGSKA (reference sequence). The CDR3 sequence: CSARAHSLQETQYF. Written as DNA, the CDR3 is TGCAGTGCTAGAGCCCACTCGCTGCAAGAGACCCAGTACTTC.

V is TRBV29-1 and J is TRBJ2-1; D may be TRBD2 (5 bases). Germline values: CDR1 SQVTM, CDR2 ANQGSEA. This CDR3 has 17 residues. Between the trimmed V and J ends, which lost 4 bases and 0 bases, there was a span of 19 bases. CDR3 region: CSVVISELLYSYNEQFF. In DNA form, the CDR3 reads TGCAGCGTTGTTATTAGCGAACTCCTTTACTCCTACAATGAGCAGTTCTTC.

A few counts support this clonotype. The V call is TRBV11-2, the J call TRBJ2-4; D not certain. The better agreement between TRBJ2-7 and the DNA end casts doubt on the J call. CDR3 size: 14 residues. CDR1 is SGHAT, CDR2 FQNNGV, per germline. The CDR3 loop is CASSLGGSDYEQYF. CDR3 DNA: TGTGCCAGCAGCTTAGGTGGCAGCGACTACGAGCAGTACTTC.

The CDR3 region has the DNA TGTGCCAGCAGTTTCATAAGCGGGAACACCGGGGAGCTGTTTTTT. Protein: CASSFISGNTGELFF. The V call is TRBV7-9, the J call TRBJ2-2, with D possibly matching TRBD2 (5 bases). The CDR3 contains 15 residues. Germline CDR1 and CDR2: SEHNR and FQNEAQ (reference sequence). Trimming pared 6 bases from V and 1 base from J, leaving 12 bases between.

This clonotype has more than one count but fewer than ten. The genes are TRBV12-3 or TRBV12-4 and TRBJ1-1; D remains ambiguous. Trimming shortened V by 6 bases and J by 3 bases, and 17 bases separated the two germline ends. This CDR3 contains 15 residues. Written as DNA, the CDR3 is TGTGCCAGCAGCCCTGGGCGGGCTCGGGACACTGAAGCTTTCTTT. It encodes CASSPGRARDTEAFF.

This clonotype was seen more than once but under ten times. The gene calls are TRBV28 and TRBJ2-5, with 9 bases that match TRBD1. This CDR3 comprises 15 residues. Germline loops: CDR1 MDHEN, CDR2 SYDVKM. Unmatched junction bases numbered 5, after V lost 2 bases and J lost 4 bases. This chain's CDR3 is CASSLQGTGPETQYF. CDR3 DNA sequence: TGTGCCAGCAGTTTACAAGGGACAGGGCCAGAGACCCAGTACTTC. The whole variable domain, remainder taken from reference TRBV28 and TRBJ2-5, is DVKVTQSSRYLVKRTGEKVFLECVQDMDHENMFWYRQDPGLGLRLIYFSYDVKMKEKGDIPEGYSVSREKKERFSLILESASTNQTSMYLCASSLQGTGPETQYFGPGTRLLVL.

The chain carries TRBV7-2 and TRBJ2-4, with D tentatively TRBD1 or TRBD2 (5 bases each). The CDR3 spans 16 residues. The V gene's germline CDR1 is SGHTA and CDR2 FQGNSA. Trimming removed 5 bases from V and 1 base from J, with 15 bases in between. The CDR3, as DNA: TGTGCCAGCAGCGAGCGCTATGGGACGGCCAAAAACATTCAGTACTTC. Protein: CASSERYGTAKNIQYF.

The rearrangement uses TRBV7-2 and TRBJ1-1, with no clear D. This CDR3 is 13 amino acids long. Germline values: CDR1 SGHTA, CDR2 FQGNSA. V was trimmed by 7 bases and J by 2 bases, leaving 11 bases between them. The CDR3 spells CASTRAQNTEAFF. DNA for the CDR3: TGTGCCAGCACCCGGGCCCAAAACACTGAAGCTTTCTTT.

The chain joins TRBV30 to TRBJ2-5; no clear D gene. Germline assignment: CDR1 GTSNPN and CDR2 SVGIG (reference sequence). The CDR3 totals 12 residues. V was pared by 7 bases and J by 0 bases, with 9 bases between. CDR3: CALSNNQETQYF. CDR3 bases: TGTGCCTTGAGCAATAACCAAGAGACCCAGTACTTC.

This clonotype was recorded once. The CDR3 loop reads CASSSDRVKRYF. In DNA, the CDR3 is TGTGCCAGCAGCTCGGACCGCGTCAAGCGGTACTTC. This sequence joins TRBV7-2 and TRBJ2-7; D gene unclear. The germline V gene encodes CDR1 SGHTA and CDR2 FQGNSA. V lost 4 bases and J lost 12, with 16 bases in between. This CDR3 is 12 amino acids long.

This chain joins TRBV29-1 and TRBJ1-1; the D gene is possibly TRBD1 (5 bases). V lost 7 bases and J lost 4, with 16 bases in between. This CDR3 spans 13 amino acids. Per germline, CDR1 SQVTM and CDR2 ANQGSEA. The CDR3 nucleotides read TGCAGCGCTCTTCGGGGCGCGGGCACTGAAGCTTTCTTT. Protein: CSALRGAGTEAFF.

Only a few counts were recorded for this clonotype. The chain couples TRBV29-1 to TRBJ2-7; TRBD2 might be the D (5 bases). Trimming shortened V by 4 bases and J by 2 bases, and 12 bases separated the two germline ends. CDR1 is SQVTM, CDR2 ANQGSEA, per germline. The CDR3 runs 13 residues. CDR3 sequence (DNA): TGCAGCGTTGGAGGGCGTAATGCCTACGAGCAGTACTTC. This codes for CSVGGRNAYEQYF.

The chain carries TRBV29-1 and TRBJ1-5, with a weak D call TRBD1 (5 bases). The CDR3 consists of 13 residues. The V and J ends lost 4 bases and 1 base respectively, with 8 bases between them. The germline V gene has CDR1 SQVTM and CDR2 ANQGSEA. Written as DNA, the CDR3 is TGCAGCGTTGCTTGGGGGAGCAATCAGCCCCAGCATTTT. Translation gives CSVAWGSNQPQHF.

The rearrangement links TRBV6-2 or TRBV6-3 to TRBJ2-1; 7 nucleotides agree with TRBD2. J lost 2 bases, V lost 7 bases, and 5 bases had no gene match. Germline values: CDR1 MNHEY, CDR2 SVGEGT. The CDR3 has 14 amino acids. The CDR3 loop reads CASKSGIAYNEQFF. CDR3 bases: TGTGCCAGCAAGAGCGGGATCGCCTACAATGAGCAGTTCTTC.

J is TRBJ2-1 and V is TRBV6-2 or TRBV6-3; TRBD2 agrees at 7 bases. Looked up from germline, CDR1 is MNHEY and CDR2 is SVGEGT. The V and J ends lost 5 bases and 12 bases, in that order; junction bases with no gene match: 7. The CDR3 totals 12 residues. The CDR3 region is CASSTTGGRQFF. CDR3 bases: TGTGCCAGCAGTACGACCGGGGGGAGGCAGTTCTTC.

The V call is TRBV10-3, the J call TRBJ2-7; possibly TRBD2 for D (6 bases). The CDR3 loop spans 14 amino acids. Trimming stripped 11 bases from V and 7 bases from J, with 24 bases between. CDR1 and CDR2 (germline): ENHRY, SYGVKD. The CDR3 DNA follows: TGTGCCTCAACCGGGACTCCGGGTAGGGATGAGCAGTACTTC. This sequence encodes CASTGTPGRDEQYF.

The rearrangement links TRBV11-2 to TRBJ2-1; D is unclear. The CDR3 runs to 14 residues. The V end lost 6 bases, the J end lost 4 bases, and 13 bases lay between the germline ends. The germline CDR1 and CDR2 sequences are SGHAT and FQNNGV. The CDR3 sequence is CASSNRPDYNEQFF. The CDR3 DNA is TGTGCCAGCAGTAACAGACCTGATTACAATGAGCAGTTCTTC.

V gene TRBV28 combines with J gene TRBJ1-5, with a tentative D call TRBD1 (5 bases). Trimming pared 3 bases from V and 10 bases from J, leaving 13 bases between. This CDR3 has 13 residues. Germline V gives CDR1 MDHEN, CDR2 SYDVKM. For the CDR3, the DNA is TGTGCCAGCAGTTTTGACAGCCCCCGTCCCCAGCATTTT. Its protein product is CASSFDSPRPQHF.

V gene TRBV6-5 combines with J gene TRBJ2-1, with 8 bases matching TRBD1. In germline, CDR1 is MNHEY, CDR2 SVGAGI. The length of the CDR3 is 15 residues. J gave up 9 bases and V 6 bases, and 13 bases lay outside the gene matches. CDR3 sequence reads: CASRRGQAFPSEQFF. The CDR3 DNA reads TGTGCCAGCAGGAGGGGACAGGCCTTTCCCAGTGAGCAGTTCTTC.

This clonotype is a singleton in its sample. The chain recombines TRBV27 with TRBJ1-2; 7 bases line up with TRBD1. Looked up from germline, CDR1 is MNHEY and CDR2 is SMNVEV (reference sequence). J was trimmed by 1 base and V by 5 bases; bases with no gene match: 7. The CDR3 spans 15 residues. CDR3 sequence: CASSPRGRLNYGYTF. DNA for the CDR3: TGTGCCAGCAGTCCCAGGGGGAGGCTTAACTATGGCTACACCTTC.